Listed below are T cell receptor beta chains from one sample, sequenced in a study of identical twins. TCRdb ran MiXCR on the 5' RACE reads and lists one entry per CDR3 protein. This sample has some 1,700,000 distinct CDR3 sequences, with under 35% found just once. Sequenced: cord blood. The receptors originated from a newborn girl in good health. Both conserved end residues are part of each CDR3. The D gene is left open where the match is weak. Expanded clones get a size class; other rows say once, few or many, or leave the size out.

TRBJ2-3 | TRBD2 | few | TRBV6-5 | CASSYSISGAQYF | TGTGCCAGCAGTTACTCGATAAGCGGGGCCCAGTATTTT
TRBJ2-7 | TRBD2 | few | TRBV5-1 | CASSPPSGVSYEQYF | TGCGCCAGCAGCCCACCAAGCGGGGTCTCCTACGAGCAGTACTTC
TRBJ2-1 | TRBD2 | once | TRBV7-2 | CASSRLAREQFF | TGTGCCAGCAGCCGACTAGCGCGTGAGCAGTTCTTC
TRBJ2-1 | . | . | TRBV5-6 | CASSFTRFEQFF | TGTGCCAGCAGCTTTACGAGGTTTGAGCAGTTCTTC
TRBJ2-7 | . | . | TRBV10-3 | CALHFFASYNEQYF | TGTGCCCTACATTTTTTTGCGTCCTACAATGAGCAGTACTTC
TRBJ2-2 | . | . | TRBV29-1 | CSVQEGANTGELFF | TGCAGCGTTCAGGAGGGGGCAAACACCGGGGAGCTGTTTTTT
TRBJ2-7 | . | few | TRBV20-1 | CSARGPRDEQYF | TGCAGTGCTAGAGGCCCGCGGGACGAGCAGTACTTC
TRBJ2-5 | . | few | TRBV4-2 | CASSQDTAIPGTQYF | TGTGCCAGCAGCCAAGATACGGCAATTCCAGGGACCCAGTACTTC
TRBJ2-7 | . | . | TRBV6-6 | CASIKGGDLPYEQYF | TGTGCCAGCATCAAAGGTGGGGACCTCCCCTACGAGCAGTACTTC
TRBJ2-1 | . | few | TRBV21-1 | CALGTGIGQFF | TGTGCCCTTGGGACAGGGATTGGGCAGTTCTTC
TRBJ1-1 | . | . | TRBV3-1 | CASSQDRGASFF | TGTGCCAGCAGCCAAGATAGAGGGGCGTCTTTCTTT
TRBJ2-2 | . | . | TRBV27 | CASSFRRGGELFF | TGTGCCAGCAGTTTTAGACGGGGCGGGGAGCTGTTTTTT
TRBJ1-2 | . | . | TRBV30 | CAWSGVLGGHNYGYTF | TGTGCCTGGAGCGGGGTTTTGGGGGGTCATAACTATGGCTACACCTTC
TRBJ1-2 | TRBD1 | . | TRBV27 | CASSFNRGGYGYTF | TGTGCCAGCAGTTTTAACAGGGGCGGCTATGGCTACACCTTC
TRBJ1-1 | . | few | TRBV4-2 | CASSQGRGGINTEAFF | TGTGCCAGCAGCCAGGGTAGAGGAGGGATTAACACTGAAGCTTTCTTT
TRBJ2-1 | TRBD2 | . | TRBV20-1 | CSAVGLAYNEQFF | TGCAGTGCGGTGGGACTAGCCTACAATGAGCAGTTCTTC
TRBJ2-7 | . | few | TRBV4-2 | CASSQGGASPFYEQYF | TGTGCCAGCAGCCAAGGGGGCGCGAGTCCTTTCTACGAGCAGTACTTC
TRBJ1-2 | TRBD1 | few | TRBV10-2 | CASSESQGIYGYTF | TGCGCCAGCAGTGAGTCACAGGGGATTTATGGCTACACCTTC
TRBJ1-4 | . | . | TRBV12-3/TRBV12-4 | CASSPRRSNEKLFF | TGTGCCAGCAGTCCCAGGAGGTCTAATGAAAAACTGTTTTTT
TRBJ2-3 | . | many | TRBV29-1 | CSVQDSTDTQYF | TGCAGCGTTCAGGACAGCACAGATACGCAGTATTTT
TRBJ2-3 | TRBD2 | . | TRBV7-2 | CASSLFRGGASDTQYF | TGTGCCAGCAGCTTGTTCCGCGGGGGGGCCTCAGATACGCAGTATTTT
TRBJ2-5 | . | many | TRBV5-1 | CASSLKPQETQYF | TGCGCCAGCAGCTTGAAACCGCAAGAGACCCAGTACTTC
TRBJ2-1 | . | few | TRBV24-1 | CATSEPGTRSYNEQFF | TGTGCCACCAGTGAGCCCGGGACTCGCTCCTACAATGAGCAGTTCTTC
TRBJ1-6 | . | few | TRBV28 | CASSLSGGGISPLHF | TGTGCCAGCAGTTTATCGGGCGGGGGTATATCGCCCCTCCACTTT
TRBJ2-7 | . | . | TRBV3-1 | CASTQGTSSSYEQYF | TGTGCCAGCACCCAAGGGACTTCCAGCTCCTACGAGCAGTACTTC
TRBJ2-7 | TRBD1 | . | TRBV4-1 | CASSQGFSDRGYEQYF | TGCGCCAGCAGCCAAGGGTTCTCGGACAGGGGTTACGAGCAGTACTTC
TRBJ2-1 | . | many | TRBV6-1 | CASSGLDNEQFF | TGTGCCAGCAGTGGACTGGACAATGAGCAGTTCTTC
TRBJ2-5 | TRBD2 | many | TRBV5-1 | CASSLAGKETQYF | TGTGCCAGCAGTTTAGCGGGCAAAGAGACCCAGTACTTC
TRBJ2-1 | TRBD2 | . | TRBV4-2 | CASGQELAGYNEQFF | TGTGCCAGCGGCCAAGAACTAGCGGGTTACAATGAGCAGTTCTTC
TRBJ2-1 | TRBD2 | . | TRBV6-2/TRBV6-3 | CASSYRPGRYDEQFF | TGTGCCAGCAGTTACAGGCCCGGGAGGTACGATGAGCAGTTCTTC
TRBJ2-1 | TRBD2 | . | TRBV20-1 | CSATRLAGRLNEQFF | TGCAGTGCCACTCGACTAGCGGGGCGATTGAATGAGCAGTTCTTC
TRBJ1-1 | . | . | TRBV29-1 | CSVKYRDTEAFF | TGCAGCGTTAAGTATAGGGACACTGAAGCTTTCTTT
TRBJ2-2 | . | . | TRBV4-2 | CASSQIYRSTGELFF | TGTGCCAGCAGCCAGATCTACAGGTCCACCGGGGAGCTGTTTTTT
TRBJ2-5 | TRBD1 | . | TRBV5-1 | CASSLGDRGPETQYF | TGCGCCAGCAGCTTGGGGGACAGGGGTCCAGAGACCCAGTACTTC
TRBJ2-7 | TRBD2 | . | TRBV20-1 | CSALFSGSSYEQYF | TGCAGTGCCCTCTTTAGCGGGAGCTCCTACGAGCAGTACTTC
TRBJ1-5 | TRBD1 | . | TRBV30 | CAWNQGGDQPQHF | TGTGCCTGGAACCAGGGGGGTGATCAGCCCCAGCATTTT
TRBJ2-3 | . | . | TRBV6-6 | CASSSQVIHTSTDTQYF | TGTGCCAGCAGTTCTCAAGTGATACATACTAGCACAGATACGCAGTATTTT
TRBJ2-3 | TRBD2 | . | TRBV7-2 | CASSVLRGSEDTQYF | TGTGCCAGCAGCGTACTACGCGGGAGTGAAGATACGCAGTATTTT
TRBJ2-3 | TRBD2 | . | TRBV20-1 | CSATTGTRLPDTQYF | TGCAGTGCCACGACCGGGACTAGGCTGCCAGATACGCAGTATTTT
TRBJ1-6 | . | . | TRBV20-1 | CSAIGGGGSPLHF | TGCAGTGCTATCGGTGGGGGAGGGTCACCCCTCCACTTT
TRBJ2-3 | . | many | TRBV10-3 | CAISLKSEGTDTQYF | TGTGCCATCAGCCTAAAATCGGAGGGCACAGATACGCAGTATTTT
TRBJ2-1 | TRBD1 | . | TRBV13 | CASSLGPTGGYNEQFF | TGTGCCAGCAGCTTAGGCCCTACAGGGGGCTACAATGAGCAGTTCTTC
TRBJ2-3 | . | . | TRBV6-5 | CASRWARSTDTQYF | TGTGCCAGCAGGTGGGCGAGGAGCACAGATACGCAGTATTTT
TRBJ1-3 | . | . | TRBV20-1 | CSARTGNTIYF | TGCAGTGCTCGGACAGGAAACACCATATATTTT
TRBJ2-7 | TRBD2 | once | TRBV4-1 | CASSHKLAGDHYEQYF | TGCGCCAGCAGCCACAAACTGGCGGGAGATCACTACGAGCAGTACTTC